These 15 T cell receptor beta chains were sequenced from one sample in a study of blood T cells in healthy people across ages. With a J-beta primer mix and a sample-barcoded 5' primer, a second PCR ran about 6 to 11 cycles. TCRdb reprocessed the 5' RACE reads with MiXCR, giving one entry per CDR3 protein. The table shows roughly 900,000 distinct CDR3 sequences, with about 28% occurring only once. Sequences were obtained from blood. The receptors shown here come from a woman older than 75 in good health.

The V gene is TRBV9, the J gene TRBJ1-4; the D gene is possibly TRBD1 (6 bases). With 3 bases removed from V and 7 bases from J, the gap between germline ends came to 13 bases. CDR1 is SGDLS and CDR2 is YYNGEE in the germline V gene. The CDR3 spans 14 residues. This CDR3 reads CASSDEGVGEKLFF. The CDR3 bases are TGTGCCAGCAGCGACGAGGGGGTTGGTGAAAAACTGTTTTTT.

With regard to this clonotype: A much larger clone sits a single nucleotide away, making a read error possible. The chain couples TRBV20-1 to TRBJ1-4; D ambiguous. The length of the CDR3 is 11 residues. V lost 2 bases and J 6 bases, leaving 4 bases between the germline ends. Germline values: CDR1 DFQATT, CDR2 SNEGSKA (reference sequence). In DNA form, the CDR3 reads TGCAGTGCTAGACCCGATGAAAAACTGTTTTTT. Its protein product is CSARPDEKLFF.

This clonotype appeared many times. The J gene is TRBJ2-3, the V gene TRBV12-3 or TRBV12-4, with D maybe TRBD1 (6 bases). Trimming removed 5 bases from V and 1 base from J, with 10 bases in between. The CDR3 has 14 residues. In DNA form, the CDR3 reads TGTGCCAGCAGTCGGGACACTGGCACAGATACGCAGTATTTT. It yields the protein CASSRDTGTDTQYF.

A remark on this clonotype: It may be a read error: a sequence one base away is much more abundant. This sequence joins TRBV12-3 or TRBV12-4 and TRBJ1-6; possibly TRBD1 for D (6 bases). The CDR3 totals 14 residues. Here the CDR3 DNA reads TGTGCCAGCAGACCGACAGGACTTAATTCATCCCTCCACTTT. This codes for CASRPTGLNSSLHF.

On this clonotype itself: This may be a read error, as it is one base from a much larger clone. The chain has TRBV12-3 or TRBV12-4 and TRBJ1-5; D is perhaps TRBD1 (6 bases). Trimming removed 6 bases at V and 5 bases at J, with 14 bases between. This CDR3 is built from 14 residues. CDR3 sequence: CASSTGNTDQPQHF. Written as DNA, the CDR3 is TGTGCCAGCAGCACAGGGAATACGGATCAGCCCCAGCATTTT.

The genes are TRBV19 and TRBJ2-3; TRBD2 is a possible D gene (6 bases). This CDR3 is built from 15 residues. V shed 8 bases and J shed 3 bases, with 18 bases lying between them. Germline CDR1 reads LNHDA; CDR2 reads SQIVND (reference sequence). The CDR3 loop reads CASLGGRQLTDTQYF. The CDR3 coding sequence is TGTGCCAGTCTTGGGGGGAGACAGCTTACAGATACGCAGTATTTT.

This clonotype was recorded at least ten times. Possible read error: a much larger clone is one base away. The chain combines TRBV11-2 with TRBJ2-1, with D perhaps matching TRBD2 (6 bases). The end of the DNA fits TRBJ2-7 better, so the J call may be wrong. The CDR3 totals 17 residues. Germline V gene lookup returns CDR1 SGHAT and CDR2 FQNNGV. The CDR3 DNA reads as TGTGCCAGCATTGTCGGGCGGGGAGTTGGGTCCTACAATGAGCAGTACTTC. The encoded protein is CASIVGRGVGSYNEQYF.

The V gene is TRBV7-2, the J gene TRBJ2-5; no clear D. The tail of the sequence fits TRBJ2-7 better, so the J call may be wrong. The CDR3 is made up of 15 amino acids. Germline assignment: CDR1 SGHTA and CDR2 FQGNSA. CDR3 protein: CASSLSAANSYEQYF. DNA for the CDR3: TGTGCCAGCAGCTTATCTGCAGCTAACTCCTACGAGCAGTACTTC.

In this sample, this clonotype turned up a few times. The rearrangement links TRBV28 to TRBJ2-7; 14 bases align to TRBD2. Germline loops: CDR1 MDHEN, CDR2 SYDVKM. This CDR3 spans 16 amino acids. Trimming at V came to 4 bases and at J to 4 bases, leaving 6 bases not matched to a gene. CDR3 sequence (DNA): TGTGCCAGCAGTTCTCGTCGACTAGCGGGAGGGTACGAGCAGTACTTC. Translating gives CASSSRRLAGGYEQYF.

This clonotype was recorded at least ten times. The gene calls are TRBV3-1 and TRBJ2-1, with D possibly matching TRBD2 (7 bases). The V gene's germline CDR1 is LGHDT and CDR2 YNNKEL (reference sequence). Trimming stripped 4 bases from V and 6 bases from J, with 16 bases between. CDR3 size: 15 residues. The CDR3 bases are TGTGCCAGCAGCCGCTTCGGGGGGCGGGCCAATGAGCAGTTCTTC. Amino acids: CASSRFGGRANEQFF.

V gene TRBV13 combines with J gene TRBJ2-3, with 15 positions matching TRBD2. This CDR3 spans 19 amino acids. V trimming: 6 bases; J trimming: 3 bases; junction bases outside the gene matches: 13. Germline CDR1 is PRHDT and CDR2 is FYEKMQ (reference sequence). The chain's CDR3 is CASRQIGLAGGPSTDTQYF. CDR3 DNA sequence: TGTGCCAGCAGACAAATCGGACTAGCGGGAGGGCCCTCGACAGATACGCAGTATTTT.

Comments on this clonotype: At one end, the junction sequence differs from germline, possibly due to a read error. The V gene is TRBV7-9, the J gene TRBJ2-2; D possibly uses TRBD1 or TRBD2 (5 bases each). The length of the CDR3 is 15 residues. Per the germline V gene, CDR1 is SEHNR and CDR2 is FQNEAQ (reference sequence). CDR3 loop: CASSLRGFQPGKLFF. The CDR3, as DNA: TGTGCCAGCAGCTTAAGGGGATTCCAGCCCGGGAAGCTGTTTTTT.

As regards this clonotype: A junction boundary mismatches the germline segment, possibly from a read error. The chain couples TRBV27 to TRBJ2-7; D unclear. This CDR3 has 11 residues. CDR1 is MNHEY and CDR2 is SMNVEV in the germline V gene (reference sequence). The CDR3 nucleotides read TGTACCAGCAGTTCGGGCTACGAGCAGTACTTC. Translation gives CTSSSGYEQYF.

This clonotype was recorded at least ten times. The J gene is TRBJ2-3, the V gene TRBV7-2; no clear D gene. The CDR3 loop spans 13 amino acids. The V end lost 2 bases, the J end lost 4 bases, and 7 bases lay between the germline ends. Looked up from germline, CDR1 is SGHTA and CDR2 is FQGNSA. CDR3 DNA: TGTGCCAGCAGCTTACTTGGCCCAGATACGCAGTATTTT. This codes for CASSLLGPDTQYF.

Here the CDR3 reads CSARSSGTGILISYNEQFF. The CDR3, as DNA: TGCAGTGCTAGATCCTCCGGGACAGGGATACTAATTTCCTACAATGAGCAGTTCTTC. The chain uses TRBV20-1 and TRBJ2-1; 9 bases map to TRBD1. CDR3 length: 19 amino acids. With 2 bases clipped from V and 1 base from J, the junction kept 15 bases outside the gene matches. Germline lookup yields CDR1 DFQATT and CDR2 SNEGSKA (reference sequence).